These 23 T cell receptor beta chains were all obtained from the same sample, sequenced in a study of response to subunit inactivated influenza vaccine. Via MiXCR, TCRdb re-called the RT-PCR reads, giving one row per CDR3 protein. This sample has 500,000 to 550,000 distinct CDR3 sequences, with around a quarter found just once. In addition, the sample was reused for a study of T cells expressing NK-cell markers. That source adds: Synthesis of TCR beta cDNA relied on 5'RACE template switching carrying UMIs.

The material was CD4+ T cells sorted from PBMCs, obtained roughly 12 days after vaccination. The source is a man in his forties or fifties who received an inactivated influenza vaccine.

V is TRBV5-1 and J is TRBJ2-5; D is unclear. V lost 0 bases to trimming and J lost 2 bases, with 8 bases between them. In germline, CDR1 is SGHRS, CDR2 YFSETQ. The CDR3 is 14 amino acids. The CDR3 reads CASSLAQAQETQYF. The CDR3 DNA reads TGCGCCAGCAGCTTGGCCCAGGCTCAAGAGACCCAGTACTTC.

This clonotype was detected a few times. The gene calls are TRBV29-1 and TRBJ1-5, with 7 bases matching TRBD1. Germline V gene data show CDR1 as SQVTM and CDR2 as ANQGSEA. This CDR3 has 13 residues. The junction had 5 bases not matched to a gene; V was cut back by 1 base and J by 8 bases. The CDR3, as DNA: TGCAGCGTTGAAGGGACAGGTAGGGAGCCCCAGCATTTT. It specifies CSVEGTGREPQHF.

For the CDR3, the DNA is TGCGCCAGCAGCTTGGCTCCGGGGGTGAGGTCCTACGAGCAGTACTTC. It specifies CASSLAPGVRSYEQYF. This chain connects TRBV5-1 to TRBJ2-7; TRBD2 might be the D (6 bases). Per germline, CDR1 SGHRS and CDR2 YFSETQ. The CDR3 contains 16 residues. The V gene lost 0 bases and the J gene lost 1 base, with 14 bases spanning the gap.

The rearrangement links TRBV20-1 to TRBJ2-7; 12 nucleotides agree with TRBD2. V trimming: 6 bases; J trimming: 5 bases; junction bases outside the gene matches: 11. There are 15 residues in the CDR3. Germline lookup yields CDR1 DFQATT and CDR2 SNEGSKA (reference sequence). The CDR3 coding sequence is TGCAGTGCCGAACGTCCTAGCGGGAGGGCCCACGAGCAGTACTTC. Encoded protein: CSAERPSGRAHEQYF.

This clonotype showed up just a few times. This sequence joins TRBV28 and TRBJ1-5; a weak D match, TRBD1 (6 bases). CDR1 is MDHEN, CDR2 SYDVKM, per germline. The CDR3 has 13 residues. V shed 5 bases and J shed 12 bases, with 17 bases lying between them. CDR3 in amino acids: CASSLTGPGGQHF. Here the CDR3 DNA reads TGTGCCAGCAGTCTTACAGGGCCGGGGGGCCAGCATTTT.

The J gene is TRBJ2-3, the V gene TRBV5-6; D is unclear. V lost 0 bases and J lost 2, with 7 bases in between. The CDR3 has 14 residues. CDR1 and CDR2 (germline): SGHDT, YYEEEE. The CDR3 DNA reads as TGTGCCAGCAGCTTGGGAACCTACACAGATACGCAGTATTTT. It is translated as CASSLGTYTDTQYF.

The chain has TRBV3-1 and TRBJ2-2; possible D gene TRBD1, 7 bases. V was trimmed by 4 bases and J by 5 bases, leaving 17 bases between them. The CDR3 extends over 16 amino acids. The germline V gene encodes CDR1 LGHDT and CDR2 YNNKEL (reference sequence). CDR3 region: CASSPQGGRGTGELFF. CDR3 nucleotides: TGTGCCAGCAGCCCTCAGGGGGGAAGAGGTACCGGGGAGCTGTTTTTT. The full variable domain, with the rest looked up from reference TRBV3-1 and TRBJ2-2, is DTAVSQTPKYLVTQMGNDKSIKCEQNLGHDTMYWYKQDSKKFLKIMFSYNNKELIINETVPNRFSPKSPDKAHLNLHINSLELGDSAVYFCASSPQGGRGTGELFFGEGSRLTVL.

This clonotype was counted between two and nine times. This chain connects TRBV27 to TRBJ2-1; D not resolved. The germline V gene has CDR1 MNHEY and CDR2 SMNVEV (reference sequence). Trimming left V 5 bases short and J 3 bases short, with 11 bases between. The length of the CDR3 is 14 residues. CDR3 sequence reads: CASSLSRYYNEQFF. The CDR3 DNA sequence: TGTGCCAGCAGTCTTAGCAGGTACTACAATGAGCAGTTCTTC.

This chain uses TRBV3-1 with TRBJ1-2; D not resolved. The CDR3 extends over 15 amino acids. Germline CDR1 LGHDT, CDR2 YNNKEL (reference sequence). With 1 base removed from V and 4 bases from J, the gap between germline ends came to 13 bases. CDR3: CASSQGLVSGYGYTF. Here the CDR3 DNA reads TGTGCCAGCAGCCAAGGCCTAGTATCGGGCTATGGCTACACCTTC.

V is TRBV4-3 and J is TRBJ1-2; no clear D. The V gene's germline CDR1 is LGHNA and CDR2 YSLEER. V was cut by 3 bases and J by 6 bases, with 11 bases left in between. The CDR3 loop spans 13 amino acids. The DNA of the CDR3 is TGCGCCAGCAGCCAGACCGGGAGCGATGGCTACACCTTC. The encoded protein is CASSQTGSDGYTF.

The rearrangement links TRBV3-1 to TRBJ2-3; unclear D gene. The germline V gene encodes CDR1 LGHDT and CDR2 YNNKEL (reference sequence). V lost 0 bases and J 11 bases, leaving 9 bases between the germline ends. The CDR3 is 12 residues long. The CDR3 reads CASSQDRARQYF. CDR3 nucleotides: TGTGCCAGCAGCCAAGATCGGGCCCGGCAGTATTTT.

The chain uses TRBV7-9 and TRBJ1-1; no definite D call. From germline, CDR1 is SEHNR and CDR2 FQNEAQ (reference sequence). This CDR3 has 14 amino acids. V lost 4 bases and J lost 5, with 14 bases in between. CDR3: CASSSGPRRTEAFF. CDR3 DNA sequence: TGTGCCAGCAGCTCTGGACCTCGGCGGACTGAAGCTTTCTTT.

In nucleotides, the CDR3 is TGCAGTGCTAGAGAGGGACTGAATAGCAATCAGCCCCAGCATTTT. It yields the protein CSAREGLNSNQPQHF. The chain joins TRBV20-1 to TRBJ1-5; D might be TRBD1 (5 bases). The germline V and J ends were trimmed by 0 bases and 0 bases, with 9 bases remaining between them. Looked up from germline, CDR1 is DFQATT and CDR2 is SNEGSKA (reference sequence). The CDR3 has 15 residues.

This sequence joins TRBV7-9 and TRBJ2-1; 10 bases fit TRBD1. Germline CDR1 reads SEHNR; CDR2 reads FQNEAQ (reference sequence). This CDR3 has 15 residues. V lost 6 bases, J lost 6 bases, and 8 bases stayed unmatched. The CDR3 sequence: CASRELTGGRNEQFF. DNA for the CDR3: TGTGCCAGCAGGGAGTTGACAGGGGGCCGCAATGAGCAGTTCTTC. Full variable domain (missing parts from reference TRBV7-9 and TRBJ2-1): DTGVSQNPRHKITKRGQNVTFRCDPISEHNRLYWYRQTLGQGPEFLTYFQNEAQLEKSRLLSDRFSAERPKGSFSTLEIQRTEQGDSAMYLCASRELTGGRNEQFFGPGTRLTVL.

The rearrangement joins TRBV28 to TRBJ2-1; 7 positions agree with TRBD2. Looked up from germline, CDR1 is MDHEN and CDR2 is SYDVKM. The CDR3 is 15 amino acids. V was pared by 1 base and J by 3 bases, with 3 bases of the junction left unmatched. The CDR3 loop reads CASSLSGDYYNEQFF. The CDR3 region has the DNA TGTGCCAGCAGTTTATCGGGGGACTACTACAATGAGCAGTTCTTC.

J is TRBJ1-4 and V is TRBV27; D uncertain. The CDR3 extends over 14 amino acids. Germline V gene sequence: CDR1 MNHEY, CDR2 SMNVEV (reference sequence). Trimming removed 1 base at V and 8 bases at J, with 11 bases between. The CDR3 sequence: CASSLYKGSEKLFF. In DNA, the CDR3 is TGTGCCAGCAGTTTATATAAGGGCAGCGAAAAACTGTTTTTT.

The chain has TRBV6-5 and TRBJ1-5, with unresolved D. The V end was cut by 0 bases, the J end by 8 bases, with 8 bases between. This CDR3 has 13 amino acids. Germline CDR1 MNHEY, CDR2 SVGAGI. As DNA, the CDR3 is TGTGCCAGCAGTTACTCGATTTTAGAGCCCCAGCATTTT. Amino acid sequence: CASSYSILEPQHF.

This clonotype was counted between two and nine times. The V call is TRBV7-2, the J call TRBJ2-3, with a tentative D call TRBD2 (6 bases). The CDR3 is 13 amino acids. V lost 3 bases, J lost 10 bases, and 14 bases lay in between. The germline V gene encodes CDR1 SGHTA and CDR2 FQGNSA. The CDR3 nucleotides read TGTGCCAGCAGCTTTCGGGGCGGGGACGCGCAGTATTTT. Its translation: CASSFRGGDAQYF.

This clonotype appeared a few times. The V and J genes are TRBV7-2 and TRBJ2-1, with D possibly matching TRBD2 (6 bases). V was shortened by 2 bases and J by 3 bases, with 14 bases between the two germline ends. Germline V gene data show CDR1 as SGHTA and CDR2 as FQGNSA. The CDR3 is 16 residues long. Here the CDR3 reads CASSLRGGAHYNEQFF. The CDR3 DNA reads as TGTGCCAGCAGCTTAAGGGGCGGGGCCCACTACAATGAGCAGTTCTTC. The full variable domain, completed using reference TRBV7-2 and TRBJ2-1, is GAGVSQSPSNKVTEKGKDVELRCDPISGHTALYWYRQSLGQGLEFLIYFQGNSAPDKSGLPSDRFSAERTGGSVSTLTIQRTQQEDSAVYLCASSLRGGAHYNEQFFGPGTRLTVL.

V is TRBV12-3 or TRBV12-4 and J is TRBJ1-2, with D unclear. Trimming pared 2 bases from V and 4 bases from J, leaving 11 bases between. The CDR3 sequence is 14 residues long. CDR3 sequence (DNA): TGTGCCAGCAGTTTATCGACGGAAAGCTATGGCTACACCTTC. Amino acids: CASSLSTESYGYTF.

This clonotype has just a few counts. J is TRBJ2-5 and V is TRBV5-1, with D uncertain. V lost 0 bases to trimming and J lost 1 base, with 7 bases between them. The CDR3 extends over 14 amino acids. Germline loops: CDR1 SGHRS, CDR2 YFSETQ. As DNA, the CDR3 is TGCGCCAGCAGCTTGGGGGCCCGCCAAGAGACCCAGTACTTC. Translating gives CASSLGARQETQYF.

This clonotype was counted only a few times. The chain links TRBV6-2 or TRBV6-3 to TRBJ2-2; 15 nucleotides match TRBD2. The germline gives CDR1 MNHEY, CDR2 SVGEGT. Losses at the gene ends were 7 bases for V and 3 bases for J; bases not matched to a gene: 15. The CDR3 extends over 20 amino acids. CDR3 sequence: CASITEGLAGGRPYTGELFF. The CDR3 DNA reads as TGTGCCAGCATCACGGAGGGACTAGCGGGGGGCCGACCCTACACCGGGGAGCTGTTTTTT.

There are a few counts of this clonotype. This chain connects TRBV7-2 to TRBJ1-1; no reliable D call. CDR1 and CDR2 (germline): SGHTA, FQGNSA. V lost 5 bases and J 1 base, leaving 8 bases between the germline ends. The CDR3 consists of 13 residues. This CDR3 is CASSLSWNTEAFF. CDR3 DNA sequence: TGTGCCAGCAGCCTCTCATGGAACACTGAAGCTTTCTTT.